This T cell receptor (beta chain) derives from a study of control samples from healthy donors and cancer patients. There are 15 residues in the CDR3. CDR1 and CDR2 from the germline V gene are LGHDT and YNNKEL (reference sequence). V lost 5 bases, J lost 3 bases, and 8 bases stayed unmatched. Profiled with immunoSEQ multiplex PCR; TCRdb holds only in-frame clones, not every one. The table has around 70,000 clones, over 80% seen once; the top ten hold 15% to 18%. The chain links TRBV3-1 (or the pseudogene TRBV3-2) to TRBJ1-2, with 8 bases fitting TRBD1. This clonotype was sampled from a man aged 55 to 70 in good health. Material: blood. CDR3 region: CASSNDRGVYYGYTF. DNA of the CDR3: TGTGCCAGCAGCAACGACAGGGGAGTCTACTATGGCTACACCTTC.